This TCR beta chain was profiled in a study of blood T cells in healthy people across ages. A sample-barcoded 5' primer and a J-beta primer mix were used in a second PCR of roughly 7 to 11 cycles. TCRdb recomputed calls from the 5' RACE reads with MiXCR, one row per CDR3 protein. Seen here are hundreds of thousands of distinct CDR3 sequences, 58% observed once, and the top ten hold roughly 22%. The length of the CDR3 is 15 residues. Germline V gene sequence: CDR1 DFQATT, CDR2 SNEGSKA (reference sequence). V was pared by 1 base and J by 5 bases, with 2 bases of the junction left unmatched. This clonotype was detected only once.

Sequenced sample: blood. The receptor's source is a man between 25 and 39 years old in good health. The V and J genes are TRBV20-1 and TRBJ2-1; 13 bases align to TRBD2. In DNA form, the CDR3 reads TGCAGTGCTAGAGCACTAGCGGGAGGGGACAATGAGCAGTTCTTC. This encodes CSARALAGGDNEQFF.